This entry is about one T cell receptor beta chain. Its antigen remains unknown. The data stem from a study of cytomegalovirus exposure and HLA in healthy donors. For the study at large: Both the 100 to 150 validation repertoires and the approximately 700 first-cohort repertoires used the same platform, as reported by a later analysis.

TCRdb keeps only in-frame clones here, not all; method: immunoSEQ multiplex PCR. The data hold under 100,000 clones, with around 96% observed a single time. Study findings and constraints: Researchers reported that a few CMV-associated chains were confirmed in vitro as CMV antigen-specific. Among TCR sequences, most were rare, though some public TCRs appeared in many donors.

The donors were members of the approximately 130-subject validation cohort (separate from the roughly 670-subject first cohort). V lost 2 bases and J 7 bases, leaving 5 bases between the germline ends. The CDR3 totals 12 residues. Germline V lookup: CDR1 MNHEY, CDR2 SMNVEV (reference sequence). The clonotype comes from a woman aged 18-35 years in good health and CMV-seronegative. Sequencing input: PBMCs. The chain joins TRBV27 to TRBJ2-2, with D unclear. CDR3 protein: CASSLTVGELFF. The DNA for the CDR3 is TGTGCCAGCAGTTTAACAGTCGGGGAGCTGTTTTTT.